This paragraph covers one TCR beta chain sequence. In this sample, this clonotype turned up a few times. Its cognate antigen has yet to be identified. Per-nucleotide qualities are absent, and no much larger clonotype sits a single base away. The germline ends are 10 bases apart after V is trimmed by 7 bases and J by 0 bases. The germline V gene provides CDR1 MNHNS and CDR2 SASEGT. From the cysteine through the phenylalanine, the CDR3 covers 14 amino acids. Only the CDR3 part of the read is kept: 42 bases, read in frame from the first base. The data belong to a study of CD8 T cells in ankylosing spondylitis (dated 2017 in TCRdb). Regarding the complete study: To find TCR variants linked to disease, the study profiled T cell receptor beta repertoires in ankylosing spondylitis patients and healthy donors. The whole study cohort included over a hundred healthy donors and 20 to 30 ankylosing spondylitis patients. Peripheral blood was sampled, and synovial fluid was additionally collected from ankylosing spondylitis patients. Study-level results and caveats: Some TCR beta motif variants had previously been reported in synovial fluid and blood of reactive arthritis patients, which suggested common disease-initiation mechanisms. A TCR beta motif made up of several highly homologous amino acid variants appeared to be characteristic of blood from ankylosing spondylitis patients. The disease-linked clones were reported to be significantly enriched in matched synovial fluid samples from ankylosing spondylitis patients. A CD8+ phenotype was shown by the disease-linked clones, which were found at relatively low frequencies in peripheral blood.

These reads were obtained on an Illumina HiSeq 2500. TCR beta libraries were prepared by quantitative 5'-RACE with molecular barcodes. The authors' pipeline ran thus. Disease-linked TCR variants were identified with a new computational method built on a probabilistic model of VDJ rearrangement. TCRdb reprocessing: public reads trimmed at Q25 with fastp, clones called with MiXCR, in-frame beta chains kept. Under each unique CDR3 protein, matching rows form one entry showing the most common genes and DNA. What appears here as the V and J calls and clone size reflects TCRdb's work, not the paper's. For this sample the table gives approximately 300,000 distinct CDR3 sequences, of which around 7.6% were detected only once. The ten largest clones take up about 14% of the sample.

The rearranged chain carries TRBV6-1 and TRBJ1-3, with the D gene uncertain. Material for sequencing was blood, either unsorted or a sorted T cell fraction (not recorded which). This clonotype originated in a male donor with ankylosing spondylitis. The DNA reads as follows: TGTGCCAGCACCCACCTCACCTCTGGAAACACCATATATTTT. Translation gives CASTHLTSGNTIYF.